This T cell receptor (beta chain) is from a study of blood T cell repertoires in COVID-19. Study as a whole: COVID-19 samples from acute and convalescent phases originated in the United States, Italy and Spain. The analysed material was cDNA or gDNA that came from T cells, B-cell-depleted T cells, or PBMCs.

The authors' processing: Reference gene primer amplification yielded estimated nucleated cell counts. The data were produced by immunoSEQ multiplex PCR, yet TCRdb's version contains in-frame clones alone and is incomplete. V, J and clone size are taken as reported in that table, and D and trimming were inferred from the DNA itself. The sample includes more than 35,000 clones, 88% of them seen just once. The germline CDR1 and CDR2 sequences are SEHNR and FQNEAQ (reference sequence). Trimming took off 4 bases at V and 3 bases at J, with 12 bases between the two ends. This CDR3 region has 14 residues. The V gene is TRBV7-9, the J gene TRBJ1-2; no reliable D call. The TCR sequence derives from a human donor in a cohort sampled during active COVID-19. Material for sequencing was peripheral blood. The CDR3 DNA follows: TGTGCCAGCAGCTCCCTCGACACTCACTATGGCTACACCTTC. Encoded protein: CASSSLDTHYGYTF.